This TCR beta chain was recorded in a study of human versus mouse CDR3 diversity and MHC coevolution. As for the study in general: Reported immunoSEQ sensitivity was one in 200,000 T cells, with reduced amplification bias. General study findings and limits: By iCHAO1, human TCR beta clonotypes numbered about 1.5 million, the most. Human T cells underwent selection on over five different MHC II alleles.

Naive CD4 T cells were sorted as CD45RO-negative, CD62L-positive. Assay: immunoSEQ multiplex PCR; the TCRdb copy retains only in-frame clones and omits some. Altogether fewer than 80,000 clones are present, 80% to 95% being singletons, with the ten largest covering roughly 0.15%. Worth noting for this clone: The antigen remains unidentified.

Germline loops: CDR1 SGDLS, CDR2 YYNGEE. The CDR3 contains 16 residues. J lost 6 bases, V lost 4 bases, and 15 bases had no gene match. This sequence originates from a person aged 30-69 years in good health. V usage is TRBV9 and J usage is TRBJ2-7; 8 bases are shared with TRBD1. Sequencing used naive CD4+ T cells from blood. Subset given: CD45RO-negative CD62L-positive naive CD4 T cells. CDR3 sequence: CASSPGQGVRFGEQYF. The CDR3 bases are TGTGCCAGCAGCCCCGGACAGGGTGTTCGGTTTGGCGAGCAGTACTTC.